A single T cell receptor beta chain is shown here with its context. Its antigen remains unidentified. Trimming shortened V by 1 base and J by 4 bases, and 10 bases separated the two germline ends. CDR1 SGHTA and CDR2 FQGNSA come from the germline V gene. This CDR3 is 14 amino acids long. This specimen belongs to a study of cytomegalovirus exposure and HLA in healthy donors. General study results and limits: TCR sequences were mostly rare, though some public TCRs occurred in many donors. Researchers reported that a few CMV-associated chains were confirmed in vitro as CMV antigen-specific. Immune exposure information comprised only CMV serostatus.

Healthy people donating bone marrow made up the donors. A multiplex PCR was run with 60 Vbeta primers and 13 Jbeta primers. Measured with immunoSEQ multiplex PCR; TCRdb has only the in-frame clones, and not every one. This repertoire shows roughly 100,000 clones, roughly 80% found once; its top ten account for roughly 9.6%. The sequence came from a male donor in good health and CMV-seropositive. What was sequenced was PBMCs. The rearrangement links TRBV7-2 to TRBJ1-1; D uncertain. The CDR3 spells CASSLEPAGTEAFF. The CDR3 coding sequence is TGTGCCAGCAGCTTAGAACCGGCGGGCACTGAAGCTTTCTTT. Full variable domain (remainder filled in from reference TRBV7-2 and TRBJ1-1): GAGVSQSPSNKVTEKGKDVELRCDPISGHTALYWYRQSLGQGLEFLIYFQGNSAPDKSGLPSDRFSAERTGGSVSTLTIQRTQQEDSAVYLCASSLEPAGTEAFFGQGTRLTVV.